The 9 T cell receptor beta chains listed next were all sequenced from one sample in a study of T cells in Graves' hyperthyroidism and ophthalmopathy. Amplification of TCR beta CDR3 regions used RNA as the template. The HTBI set primed first-round TCR CDR3 RT-PCR. TCRdb redid the calling of the multiplex PCR reads with MiXCR, one entry per CDR3 protein. The sample contains 700,000 to 850,000 distinct CDR3 sequences, around 40% of which appear only once. Sequenced sample: blood. Every receptor here comes from a woman aged 35 to 49 with Graves' hyperthyroidism.

This clonotype was found many times. This rearrangement joins TRBV6-4 to TRBJ1-6; D gene unclear. The germline V gene encodes CDR1 MRHNA and CDR2 SNTAGT. Trimming took off 2 bases at V and 10 bases at J, with 9 bases between the two ends. This CDR3 spans 13 amino acids. The CDR3 nucleotides read TGTGCCAGCAGTGACCGACATGAATCACCCCTCCACTTT. It encodes CASSDRHESPLHF.

Worth noting for this clonotype: This may come from a read error, since a much larger clone is one base off. The chain is built from TRBV7-2 and TRBJ2-7, with D maybe TRBD2 (6 bases). Germline V gene lookup returns CDR1 SGHTA and CDR2 FQGNSA. The CDR3 runs to 15 residues. V was clipped by 5 bases and J by 5 bases, with 19 bases between them. The CDR3 sequence: CASSHGPGVTNEQYF. The CDR3 region has the DNA TGTGCCAGCAGCCACGGGCCGGGGGTCACCAACGAGCAGTACTTC.

This clonotype was seen ten or more times. This chain links TRBV6-2 or TRBV6-3 with TRBJ1-1; 8 positions match TRBD1. This CDR3 spans 11 amino acids. Trimming removed 8 bases from V and 6 bases from J; junction bases left unmatched: 2. Germline-derived CDR1 and CDR2 are MNHEY and SVGEGT. For the CDR3, the DNA is TGTGCCAGCGGACAGGGAGCTGAAGCTTTCTTT. It encodes CASGQGAEAFF.

This clonotype has only a few counts. The rearrangement links TRBV6-2 or TRBV6-3 to TRBJ2-5, with D maybe TRBD2 (5 bases). Germline V CDR1 and CDR2: MNHEY, SVGEGT. The CDR3 is 14 amino acids. Trimming stripped 6 bases from V and 4 bases from J, with 15 bases between. The DNA for the CDR3 is TGTGCCAGCAGCCGGCGAGGGCTATTAGAGACCCAGTACTTC. Protein: CASSRRGLLETQYF.

A word on this clonotype: This may stem from a read error, because a much larger clone lies one nucleotide away. The chain joins TRBV20-1 to TRBJ1-2, with 7 positions matching TRBD1. The trim removed 7 bases at V and 3 bases at J, leaving 20 bases unmatched. CDR3 length equals 17 residues. Per germline, CDR1 DFQATT and CDR2 SNEGSKA (reference sequence). The CDR3 region is CSVRERGHRSGDYGYTF. The CDR3, as DNA: TGCAGTGTTAGGGAGAGGGGGCACAGATCTGGTGACTATGGCTACACCTTC.

This clonotype was recorded at least ten times. This chain connects TRBV2 to TRBJ2-5; 9 bases are a match to TRBD2. Trimming removed 8 bases from V and 7 bases from J; junction bases left unmatched: 11. Germline-derived CDR1 and CDR2 are SNHLY and FYNNEI. The CDR3 has 14 residues. CDR3 in amino acids: CASQEIAGEGTQYF. The CDR3 DNA follows: TGTGCCAGCCAGGAAATAGCGGGAGAGGGGACCCAGTACTTC.

This clonotype came up a few times. The chain links TRBV6-2 or TRBV6-3 to TRBJ1-2; D is uncertain. Trimming shortened V by 0 bases and J by 8 bases, and 13 bases separated the two germline ends. The CDR3 is 14 amino acids. Germline lookup yields CDR1 MNHEY and CDR2 SVGEGT. DNA for the CDR3: TGTGCCAGCAGTTACTCCGGAGGTACCGGGGGCTACACCTTC. Translating gives CASSYSGGTGGYTF.

The rearrangement joins TRBV5-4 to TRBJ2-5; D is perhaps TRBD1 (6 bases). Germline V CDR1 and CDR2: SGHNT, YYREEE (reference sequence). The germline V and J ends were trimmed by 0 bases and 3 bases, with 12 bases remaining between them. This CDR3 spans 15 amino acids. CDR3 nucleotides: TGTGCCAGCAGCTTGGGAGAACAGGGAGAAGAGACCCAGTACTTC. This gives the protein CASSLGEQGEETQYF.

The chain carries TRBV6-9 and TRBJ2-5; D not certain. Trimming shortened V by 1 base and J by 3 bases, and 18 bases separated the two germline ends. Germline V gene sequence: CDR1 MNHGY, CDR2 SVAAGI. This CDR3 region has 17 residues. The CDR3 region has the DNA TGTGCCAGCAGTTATTTGCTCAGACCCGATAAAAAAGAGACCCAGTACTTC. It encodes CASSYLLRPDKKETQYF.